The entry that follows covers one T cell receptor beta chain sequence. Its matching antigen is unknown. PCR primers comprised 60 Vbeta and 13 Jbeta primers. Per the study methods: Roughly 11 million shared chains were among about 80 million unique TCR beta chains counted in a later analysis. The assay was immunoSEQ multiplex PCR, and TCRdb's table has in-frame clones only and misses some. V and J calls and clone size are those listed in that table; D and trimming were worked out from the DNA. Among 100,000 or so clones listed, 60% to 85% were seen once. The CDR3 has 16 amino acids. CDR1 is MDHEN, CDR2 SYDVKM, per germline. The trim removed 6 bases at V and 2 bases at J, leaving 12 bases unmatched. This sample is part of a study of cytomegalovirus exposure and HLA in healthy donors. Study context: Early released data had 65 million to 100 million unique TCRs, all coming from HLA-typed donors. Study-level findings and limits: The study carried out a later analysis of TCR beta sequences. It associated some 15,000 of them with specific HLA alleles at a false discovery rate of 0.05.

Sequencing was performed on PBMCs. V and J are TRBV28 and TRBJ2-5; 7 bases match TRBD2. The TCR sequence derives from a man aged 35-49 years in good health and CMV-seronegative. The CDR3 DNA reads as TGTGCCAGCAGCCCGTTGGGGGGGGTTGGGCAAGAGACCCAGTACTTC. Translating gives CASSPLGGVGQETQYF.